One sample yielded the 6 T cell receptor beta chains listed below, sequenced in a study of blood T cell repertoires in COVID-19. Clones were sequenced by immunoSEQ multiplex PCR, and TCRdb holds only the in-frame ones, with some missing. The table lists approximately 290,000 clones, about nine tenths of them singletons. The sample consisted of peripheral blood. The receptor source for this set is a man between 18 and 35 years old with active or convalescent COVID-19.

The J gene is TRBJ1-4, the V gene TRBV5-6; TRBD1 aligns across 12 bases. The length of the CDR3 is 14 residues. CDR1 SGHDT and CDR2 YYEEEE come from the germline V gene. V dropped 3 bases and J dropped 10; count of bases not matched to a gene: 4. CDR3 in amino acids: CASSWDRGRGKLFF. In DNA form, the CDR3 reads TGTGCCAGCAGCTGGGACAGGGGGCGCGGAAAACTGTTTTTT.

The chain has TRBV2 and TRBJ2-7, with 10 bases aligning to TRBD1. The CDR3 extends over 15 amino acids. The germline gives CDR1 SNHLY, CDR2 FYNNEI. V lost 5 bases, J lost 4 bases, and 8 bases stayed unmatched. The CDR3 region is CASSIRDRGGYEQYF. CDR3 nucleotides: TGTGCCAGCAGTATCCGGGACAGGGGAGGGTACGAGCAGTACTTC.

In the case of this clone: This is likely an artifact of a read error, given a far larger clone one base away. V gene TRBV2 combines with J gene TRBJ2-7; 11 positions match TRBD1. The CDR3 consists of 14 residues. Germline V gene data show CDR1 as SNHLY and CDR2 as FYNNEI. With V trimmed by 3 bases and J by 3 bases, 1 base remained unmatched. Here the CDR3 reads CASSDGTGGYEQYF. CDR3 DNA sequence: TGTGCCAGCAGTGACGGGACAGGGGGCTACGAGCAGTACTTC. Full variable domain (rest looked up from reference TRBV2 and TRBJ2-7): EPEVTQTPSHQVTQMGQEVILRCVPISNHLYFYWYRQILGQKVEFLVSFYNNEISEKSEIFDDQFSVERPDGSNFTLKIRSTKLEDSAMYFCASSDGTGGYEQYFGPGTRLTVT.

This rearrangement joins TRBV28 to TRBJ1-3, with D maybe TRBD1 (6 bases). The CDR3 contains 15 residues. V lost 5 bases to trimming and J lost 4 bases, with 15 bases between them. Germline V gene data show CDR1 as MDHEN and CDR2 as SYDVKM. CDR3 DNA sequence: TGTGCCAGCAGTGTTACGGGGGGCGCCGGAAACACCATATATTTT. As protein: CASSVTGGAGNTIYF.

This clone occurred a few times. This CDR3 reads CSSRTGRGLAFF. Written as DNA, the CDR3 is TGCAGCTCACGAACGGGCAGGGGTTTGGCTTTCTTT. This chain joins TRBV29-1 and TRBJ1-1, with TRBD1 as a possible D gene (6 bases). Germline CDR1 reads SQVTM; CDR2 reads ANQGSEA. V lost 8 bases to trimming and J lost 11 bases, with 21 bases between them. The CDR3 consists of 12 residues.

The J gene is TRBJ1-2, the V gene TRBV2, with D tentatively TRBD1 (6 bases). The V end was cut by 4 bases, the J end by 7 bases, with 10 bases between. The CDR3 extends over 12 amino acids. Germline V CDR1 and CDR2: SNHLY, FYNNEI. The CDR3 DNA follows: TGTGCCAGCAGTGGGGGCAGGGGTGGCTACACCTTC. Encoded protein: CASSGGRGGYTF.